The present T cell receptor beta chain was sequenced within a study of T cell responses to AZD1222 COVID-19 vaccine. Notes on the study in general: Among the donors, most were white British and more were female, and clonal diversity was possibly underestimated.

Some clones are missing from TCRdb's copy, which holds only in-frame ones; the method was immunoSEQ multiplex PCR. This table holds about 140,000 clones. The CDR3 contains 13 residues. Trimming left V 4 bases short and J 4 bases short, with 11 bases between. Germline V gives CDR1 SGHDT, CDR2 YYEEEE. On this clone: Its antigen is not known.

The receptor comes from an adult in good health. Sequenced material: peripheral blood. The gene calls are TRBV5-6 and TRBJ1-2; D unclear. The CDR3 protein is CASSPAGPYGYTF. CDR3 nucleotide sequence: TGTGCCAGCAGCCCCGCCGGACCCTATGGCTACACCTTC. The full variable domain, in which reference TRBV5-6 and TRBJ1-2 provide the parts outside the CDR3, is DAGVTQSPTHLIKTRGQQVTLRCSPKSGHDTVSWYQQALGQGPQFIFQYYEEEERQRGNFPDRFSGHQFPNYSSELNVNALLLGDSALYLCASSPAGPYGYTFGSGTRLTVV.